This T cell receptor (beta chain) was retrieved from a study of blood T cells in healthy people across ages. Only a few counts were recorded for this clonotype. PCR was performed a second time for roughly 6 to 12 cycles using a sample-barcoded 5' primer and a J-beta primer mix. TCRdb processed the 5' RACE reads anew with MiXCR; each CDR3 protein has one entry. Here the sample spans 1.5 million to 2 million distinct CDR3 sequences, less than 50% being singletons. Trimming removed 0 bases from V and 6 bases from J, with 12 bases in between. CDR1 MNHEY and CDR2 SVGEGT come from the germline V gene. The CDR3 has 14 residues.

The specimen sequenced was blood. This clonotype originated in a woman aged 40 to 50 in good health. This chain connects TRBV6-2 or TRBV6-3 to TRBJ2-7; TRBD2 might be the D (5 bases). The CDR3 sequence is CASSYSISGSEQYF. The CDR3 DNA is TGTGCCAGCAGTTACTCGATTTCGGGGAGCGAGCAGTACTTC.